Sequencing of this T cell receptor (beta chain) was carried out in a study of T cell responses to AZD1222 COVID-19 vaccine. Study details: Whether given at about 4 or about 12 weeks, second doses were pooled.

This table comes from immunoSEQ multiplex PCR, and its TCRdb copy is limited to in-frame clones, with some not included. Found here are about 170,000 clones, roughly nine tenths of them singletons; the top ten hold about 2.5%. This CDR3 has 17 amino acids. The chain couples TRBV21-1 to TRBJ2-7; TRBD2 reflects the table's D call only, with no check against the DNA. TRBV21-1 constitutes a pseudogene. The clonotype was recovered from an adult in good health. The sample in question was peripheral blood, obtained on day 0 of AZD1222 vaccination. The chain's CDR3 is CASSNRDPRSGPYEQYF. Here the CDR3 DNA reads TGTGCCAGCAGCAATAGGGACCCTCGTAGCGGACCCTACGAGCAGTACTTC.